These 23 T cell receptor beta chains originate from one sample sequenced in a study of neurological immune-mediated disorders. TCRdb analysed the 5' RACE reads with MiXCR anew, one entry per CDR3 protein. The sample includes nearly 60,000 distinct CDR3 sequences, about 3.3% of them seen just once. Sequencing used PBMCs. Source of these receptors: a woman aged 55-70 years with multiple sclerosis.

This clonotype was found many times. This rearrangement joins TRBV5-1 to TRBJ2-1; TRBD1 might be the D (6 bases). CDR1 and CDR2 from the germline V gene are SGHRS and YFSETQ. With 5 bases removed from V and 6 bases from J, the gap between germline ends came to 21 bases. The CDR3 contains 16 residues. The CDR3 DNA reads as TGCGCCAGCAGTGGGAACAGGGAAGGTAAGGCCAATGAGCAGTTCTTC. Its translation: CASSGNREGKANEQFF.

This clonotype was counted at least ten times. The rearrangement uses TRBV5-1 and TRBJ1-4; 7 bases are a match to TRBD1. The germline V gene encodes CDR1 SGHRS and CDR2 YFSETQ. The CDR3 runs 13 residues. J gave up 2 bases and V 7 bases, and 2 bases lay outside the gene matches. CDR3 protein: CASQTGTNEKLFF. As DNA, the CDR3 is TGCGCCAGCCAGACAGGGACTAATGAAAAACTGTTTTTT. The full variable domain, completed using reference TRBV5-1 and TRBJ1-4, is KAGVTQTPRYLIKTRGQQVTLSCSPISGHRSVSWYQQTPGQGLQFLFEYFSETQRNKGNFPGRFSGRQFSNSRSEMNVSTLELGDSALYLCASQTGTNEKLFFGSGTQLSVL.

This clonotype was found many times. The gene calls are TRBV4-1 and TRBJ2-7; D is ambiguous. CDR1 and CDR2 (germline): MGHRA, YSYEKL. Trimming cost V 0 bases and J 4 bases, with 13 bases left between them. The CDR3 has 15 amino acids. CDR3 DNA sequence: TGCGCCAGCAGCCAAGAGATAGGTACAAGTTACGAGCAGTACTTC. It translates to CASSQEIGTSYEQYF.

To note about this clonotype: A much larger clone is a single base away; this may be a read error. This chain uses TRBV20-1 with TRBJ1-4; 7 bases align to TRBD1. V was clipped by 7 bases and J by 8 bases; unmatched bases: 10. Germline V CDR1 and CDR2: DFQATT, SNEGSKA (reference sequence). The CDR3 has 13 amino acids. CDR3 in DNA: TGCAGTGAAGCAGACAGGGCTCGGGAAAAACTGTTTTTT. This codes for CSEADRAREKLFF.

This clonotype was seen repeatedly, ten times or more. The rearrangement links TRBV7-2 to TRBJ1-5, with 7 positions matching TRBD1. V lost 1 base and J lost 14; bases outside the gene matches: 8. Germline V gives CDR1 SGHTA, CDR2 FQGNSA. This CDR3 is 13 amino acids long. DNA for the CDR3: TGTGCCAGCAGCTTAGATCGCTTGACAGGGAAGCATTTT. Encoded protein: CASSLDRLTGKHF.

In regard to this clonotype: A much larger clonotype is one base distant, so this may be a read error. CDR3 region: CASSHRDREEQYF. The CDR3 bases are TGCGCCAGCAGCCATAGGGACAGGGAAGAGCAGTACTTC. The rearrangement joins TRBV5-1 to TRBJ2-7; 9 nucleotides agree with TRBD1. From germline, CDR1 is SGHRS and CDR2 YFSETQ. The V gene end was trimmed by 4 bases and the J gene end by 7 bases; junction bases not matched to a gene: 6. CDR3 length: 13 residues.

This clonotype was observed many times. V usage is TRBV20-1 and J usage is TRBJ2-1; 7 nucleotides agree with TRBD2. CDR3 length: 15 residues. The V gene end was trimmed by 0 bases and the J gene end by 4 bases; junction bases not matched to a gene: 6. Germline-derived CDR1 and CDR2 are DFQATT and SNEGSKA (reference sequence). The CDR3 DNA reads TGCAGTGCTAGAGATGGGTGGGAGGGATACAATGAGCAGTTCTTC. Translating it yields CSARDGWEGYNEQFF.

This clonotype was detected many times. The chain carries TRBV20-1 and TRBJ1-2; perhaps TRBD1 as D (5 bases). Germline lookup yields CDR1 DFQATT and CDR2 SNEGSKA (reference sequence). The CDR3 length is 16 residues. V was shortened by 0 bases and J by 4 bases, with 18 bases between the two germline ends. CDR3 protein: CSARDQTRDSRYGYTF. The CDR3 DNA follows: TGCAGTGCTAGAGACCAAACCCGCGACAGCCGCTATGGCTACACCTTC.

This clonotype was detected many times. This rearrangement joins TRBV20-1 to TRBJ2-7, with D perhaps given as TRBD1 or TRBD2 (5 bases each). This CDR3 has 15 amino acids. V was cut by 1 base and J by 7 bases, with 20 bases left in between. Germline V gene data show CDR1 as DFQATT and CDR2 as SNEGSKA (reference sequence). CDR3 coding DNA: TGCAGTGCTAGAGGAGCCACGAGTCCGAGGGGAGAGCAGTACTTC. Translating it yields CSARGATSPRGEQYF.

The table lists this clonotype with many counts. V is TRBV28 and J is TRBJ1-1; weak D call: TRBD1 (5 bases). V dropped 2 bases and J dropped 4 bases, with 11 bases sitting between them. The CDR3 runs to 14 residues. Germline CDR1 is MDHEN and CDR2 is SYDVKM. DNA for the CDR3: TGTGCCAGCAGTTTAGGGGGGATAAGCACTGAAGCTTTCTTT. Protein sequence: CASSLGGISTEAFF.

There are many counts of this clonotype. This chain connects TRBV20-1 to TRBJ2-1, with TRBD2 identical over 12 bases. This CDR3 has 15 amino acids. Germline loops: CDR1 DFQATT, CDR2 SNEGSKA (reference sequence). V was clipped by 3 bases and J by 4 bases; unmatched bases: 4. CDR3: CSARLAGGDYNEQFF. The CDR3 nucleotides read TGCAGTGCTAGGCTAGCGGGGGGGGATTACAATGAGCAGTTCTTC.

In this sample, this clonotype turned up many times. The V and J genes are TRBV10-3 and TRBJ1-2; tentatively, D is TRBD1 (6 bases). The V gene's germline CDR1 is ENHRY and CDR2 SYGVKD. CDR3 length: 15 residues. V was trimmed by 7 bases and J by 6 bases, leaving 21 bases between them. CDR3 coding DNA: TGTGCCATCACAGGGGCGCAGGGTCGGGTAGATGGCTACACCTTC. It translates to CAITGAQGRVDGYTF.

This clonotype was counted ten times or more. The chain couples TRBV20-1 to TRBJ1-2; 7 bases map to TRBD1. Germline lookup yields CDR1 DFQATT and CDR2 SNEGSKA (reference sequence). The J segment lost 0 bases and the V segment lost 3 bases, leaving 7 bases of the junction unmatched. This CDR3 is 15 amino acids long. This chain's CDR3 is CSASLDGQANYGYTF. The CDR3 nucleotides read TGCAGTGCTAGCCTTGACGGACAGGCTAACTATGGCTACACCTTC.

The chain carries TRBV20-1 and TRBJ2-1, with D possibly matching TRBD2 (5 bases). Trimming took off 4 bases at V and 4 bases at J, with 14 bases between the two ends. CDR1 is DFQATT, CDR2 SNEGSKA, per germline (reference sequence). The CDR3 has 14 amino acids. CDR3 in amino acids: CSAMAGGQYNEQFF. The CDR3 DNA reads as TGCAGTGCTATGGCGGGCGGGCAATACAATGAGCAGTTCTTC.

This clonotype has ten or more counts. The chain joins TRBV7-2 to TRBJ1-1; D not certain. Germline V CDR1 and CDR2: SGHTA, FQGNSA. Trimming pared 1 base from V and 1 base from J, leaving 4 bases between. CDR3 length: 13 amino acids. Here the CDR3 DNA reads TGTGCCAGCAGCTTAGGGAGGAACACTGAAGCTTTCTTT. As protein: CASSLGRNTEAFF.

This clonotype was seen at least ten times. This rearrangement joins TRBV5-5 to TRBJ1-1, with TRBD1 identical over 8 bases. Germline assignment: CDR1 SGHKS and CDR2 YYEKEE (reference sequence). The CDR3 runs to 15 residues. J was trimmed by 3 bases and V by 4 bases; bases with no gene match: 8. The DNA for the CDR3 is TGTGCCAGCAGCGCCTGGACAGGGAGGGACACTGAAGCTTTCTTT. Protein: CASSAWTGRDTEAFF.

This clonotype has a count of ten or more. Here the CDR3 DNA reads TGCGCCAGCAGCTTGCAGGGGATAGCCAAAAACATTCAGTACTTC. Translated: CASSLQGIAKNIQYF. The chain employs TRBV5-1 and TRBJ2-4, with D possibly being TRBD1 (6 bases). Germline assignment: CDR1 SGHRS and CDR2 YFSETQ. The CDR3 has 15 residues. The ends were cut back, 1 base at V and 0 bases at J, with 8 bases in the middle.

This clonotype was counted at least ten times. The V call is TRBV12-3 or TRBV12-4, the J call TRBJ1-5; 7 bases are a match to TRBD1. With 6 bases clipped from V and 2 bases from J, the junction kept 10 bases outside the gene matches. The CDR3 consists of 16 residues. The CDR3 spells CASSPTGSLRNQPQHF. The CDR3 DNA reads TGTGCCAGCAGCCCGACAGGGTCGTTGCGCAATCAGCCCCAGCATTTT.

This clonotype was detected many times. The chain couples TRBV6-2 or TRBV6-3 to TRBJ1-2; no definite D call. Germline lookup yields CDR1 MNHEY and CDR2 SVGEGT. V was pared by 3 bases and J by 6 bases, with 17 bases between. There are 15 residues in the CDR3. CDR3 sequence (DNA): TGTGCCAGCAGTTATTGGGCTTCGGCCTCAAATGGCTACACCTTC. As protein: CASSYWASASNGYTF.

By sample share, this clonotype is medium-sized. This chain uses TRBV29-1 with TRBJ2-5; TRBD2 matches at 7 bases. Germline loops: CDR1 SQVTM, CDR2 ANQGSEA. Losses at the gene ends were 6 bases for V and 1 base for J; bases not matched to a gene: 11. The CDR3 extends over 15 amino acids. The DNA of the CDR3 is TGCAGCGTCGGGCCCGCGGGGGTTCCCCAAGAGACCCAGTACTTC. Its protein product is CSVGPAGVPQETQYF.

This clonotype showed up many times. This sequence joins TRBV25-1 and TRBJ1-1; D is perhaps TRBD1 (5 bases). Germline V gene data show CDR1 as MGHDK and CDR2 as SYGVNS. Trimming stripped 6 bases from V and 4 bases from J, with 9 bases between. This CDR3 has 12 residues. The CDR3 DNA reads as TGTGCCAGCAGAACTGGGGGCACTGAAGCTTTCTTT. It encodes CASRTGGTEAFF.

At least ten counts were recorded for this clonotype. The chain links TRBV10-3 to TRBJ2-6; TRBD1 agrees at 10 bases. Germline V CDR1 and CDR2: ENHRY, SYGVKD. The CDR3 totals 14 residues. Trimming took 7 bases from V and 9 from J; bases not matched to a gene: 6. The CDR3 spells CAIKETGGDNVLTF. The CDR3 DNA sequence: TGTGCCATCAAGGAGACAGGGGGCGACAACGTCCTGACTTTC.

The table lists this clonotype with many counts. The chain combines TRBV4-1 with TRBJ1-2; D call uncertain. With 0 bases removed from V and 4 bases from J, the gap between germline ends came to 15 bases. The CDR3 has 16 amino acids. Per the germline V gene, CDR1 is MGHRA and CDR2 is YSYEKL. CDR3 bases: TGCGCCAGCAGCCAAGATCCCGGGAAGCGTGGCTATGGCTACACCTTC. It yields the protein CASSQDPGKRGYGYTF.